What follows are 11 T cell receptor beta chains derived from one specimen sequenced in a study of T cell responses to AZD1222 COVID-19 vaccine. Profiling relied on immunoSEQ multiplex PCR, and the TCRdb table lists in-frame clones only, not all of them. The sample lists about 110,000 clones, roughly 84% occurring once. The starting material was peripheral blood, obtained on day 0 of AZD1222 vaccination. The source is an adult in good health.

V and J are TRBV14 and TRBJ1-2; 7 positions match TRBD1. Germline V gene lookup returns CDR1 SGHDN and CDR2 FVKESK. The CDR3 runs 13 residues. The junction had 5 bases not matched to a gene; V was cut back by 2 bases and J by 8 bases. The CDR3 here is CASSQLETGGYTF. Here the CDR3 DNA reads TGTGCCAGCAGCCAACTAGAGACAGGGGGCTACACCTTC.

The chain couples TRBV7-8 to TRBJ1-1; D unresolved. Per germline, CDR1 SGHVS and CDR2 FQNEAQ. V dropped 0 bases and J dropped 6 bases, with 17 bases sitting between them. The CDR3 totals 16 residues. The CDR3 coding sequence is TGTGCCAGCAGCTTAGCTCGCGGAGGGTCGGTTCCTGAAGCTTTCTTT. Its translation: CASSLARGGSVPEAFF.

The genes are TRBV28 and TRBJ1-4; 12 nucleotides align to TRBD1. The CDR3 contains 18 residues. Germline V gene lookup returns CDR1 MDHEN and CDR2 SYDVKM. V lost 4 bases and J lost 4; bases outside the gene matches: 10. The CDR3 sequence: CASSSFAGTGGVNEKLFF. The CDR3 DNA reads TGTGCCAGCAGTTCCTTTGCCGGGACAGGGGGCGTTAATGAAAAACTGTTTTTT.

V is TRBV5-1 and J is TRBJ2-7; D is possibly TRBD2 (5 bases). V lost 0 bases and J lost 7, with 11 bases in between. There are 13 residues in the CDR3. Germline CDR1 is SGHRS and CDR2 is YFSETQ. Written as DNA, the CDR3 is TGCGCCAGCAGCTTGGAGGCAACGGGAGAGCAGTACTTC. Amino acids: CASSLEATGEQYF.

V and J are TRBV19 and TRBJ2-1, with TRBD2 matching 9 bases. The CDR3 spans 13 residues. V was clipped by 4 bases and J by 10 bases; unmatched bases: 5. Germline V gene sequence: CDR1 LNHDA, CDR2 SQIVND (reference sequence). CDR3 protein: CASSKRGGEEQFF. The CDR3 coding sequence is TGTGCCAGTAGTAAGCGCGGGGGGGAAGAGCAGTTCTTC.

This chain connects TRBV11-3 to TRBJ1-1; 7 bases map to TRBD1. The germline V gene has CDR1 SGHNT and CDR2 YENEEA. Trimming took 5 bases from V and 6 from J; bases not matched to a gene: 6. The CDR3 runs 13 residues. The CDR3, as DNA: TGTGCCAGCAGCAACCCCGGGACAGCTGAAGCTTTCTTT. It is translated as CASSNPGTAEAFF. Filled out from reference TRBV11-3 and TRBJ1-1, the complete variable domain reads EAGVVQSPRYKIIEKKQPVAFWCNPISGHNTLYWYLQNLGQGPELLIRYENEEAVDDSQLPKDRFSAERLKGVDSTLKIQPAELGDSAVYLCASSNPGTAEAFFGQGTRLTVV.

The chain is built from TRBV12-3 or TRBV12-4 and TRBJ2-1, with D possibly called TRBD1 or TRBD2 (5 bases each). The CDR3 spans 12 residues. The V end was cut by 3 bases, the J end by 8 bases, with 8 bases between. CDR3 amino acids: CASSLWGYEQFF. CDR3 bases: TGTGCCAGCAGTTTGTGGGGGTATGAGCAGTTCTTC.

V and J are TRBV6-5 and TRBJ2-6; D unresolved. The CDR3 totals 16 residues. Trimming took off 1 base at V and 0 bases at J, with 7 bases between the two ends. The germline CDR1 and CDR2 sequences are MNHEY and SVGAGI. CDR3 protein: CASSYFGDSGANVLTF. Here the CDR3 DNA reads TGTGCCAGCAGTTACTTTGGAGACTCTGGGGCCAACGTCCTGACTTTC.

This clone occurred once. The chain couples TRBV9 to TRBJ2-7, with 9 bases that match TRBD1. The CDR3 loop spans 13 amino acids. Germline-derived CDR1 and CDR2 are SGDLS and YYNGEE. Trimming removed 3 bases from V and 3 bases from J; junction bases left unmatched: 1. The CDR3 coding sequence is TGTGCCAGCAGCGGGACAGGGGACTACGAGCAGTACTTC. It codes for CASSGTGDYEQYF.

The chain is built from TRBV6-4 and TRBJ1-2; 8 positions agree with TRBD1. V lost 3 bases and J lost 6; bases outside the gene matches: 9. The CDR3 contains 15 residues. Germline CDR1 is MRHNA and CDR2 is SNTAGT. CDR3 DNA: TGTGCCAGCAGTGATTTGGACAGGGAAGGGGATGGCTACACCTTC. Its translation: CASSDLDREGDGYTF.

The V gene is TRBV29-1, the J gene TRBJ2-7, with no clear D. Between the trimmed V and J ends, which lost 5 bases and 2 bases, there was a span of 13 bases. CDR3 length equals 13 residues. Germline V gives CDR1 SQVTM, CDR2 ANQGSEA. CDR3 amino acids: CSVLGKSPYEQYF. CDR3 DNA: TGCAGCGTTCTGGGGAAGTCCCCCTACGAGCAGTACTTC.